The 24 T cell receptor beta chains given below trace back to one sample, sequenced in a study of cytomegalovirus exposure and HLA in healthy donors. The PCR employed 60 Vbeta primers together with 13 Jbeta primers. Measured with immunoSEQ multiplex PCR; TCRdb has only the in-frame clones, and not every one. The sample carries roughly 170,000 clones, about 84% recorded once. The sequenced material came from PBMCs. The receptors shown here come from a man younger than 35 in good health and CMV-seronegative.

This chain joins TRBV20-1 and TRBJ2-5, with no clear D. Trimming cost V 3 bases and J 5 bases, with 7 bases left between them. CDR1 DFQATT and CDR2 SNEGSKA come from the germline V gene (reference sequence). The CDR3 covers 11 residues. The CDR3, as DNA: TGCAGTGCTAGCGGTTGGGAGACCCAGTACTTC. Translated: CSASGWETQYF.

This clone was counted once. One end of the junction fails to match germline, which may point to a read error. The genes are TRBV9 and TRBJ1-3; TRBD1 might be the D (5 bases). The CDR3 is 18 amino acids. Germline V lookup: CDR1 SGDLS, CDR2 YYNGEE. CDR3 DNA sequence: TGTGCCAGCAGCGTAGATCTTCTCGGACACGGGTCTGCAAACACCATATATTTT. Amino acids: CASSVDLLGHGSANTIYF.

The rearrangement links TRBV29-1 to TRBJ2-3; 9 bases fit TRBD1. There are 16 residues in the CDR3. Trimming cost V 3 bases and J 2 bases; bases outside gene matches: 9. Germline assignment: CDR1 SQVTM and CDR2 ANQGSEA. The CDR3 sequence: CSVDYWGQGTTDTQYF. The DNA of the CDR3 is TGCAGCGTTGATTATTGGGGACAGGGAACCACAGATACGCAGTATTTT.

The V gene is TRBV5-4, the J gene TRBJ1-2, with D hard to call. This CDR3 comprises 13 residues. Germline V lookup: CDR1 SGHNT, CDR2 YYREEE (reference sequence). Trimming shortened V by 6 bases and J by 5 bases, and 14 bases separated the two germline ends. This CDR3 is CASTLAGFYGYTF. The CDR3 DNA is TGTGCCAGCACGCTCGCGGGGTTTTATGGCTACACCTTC.

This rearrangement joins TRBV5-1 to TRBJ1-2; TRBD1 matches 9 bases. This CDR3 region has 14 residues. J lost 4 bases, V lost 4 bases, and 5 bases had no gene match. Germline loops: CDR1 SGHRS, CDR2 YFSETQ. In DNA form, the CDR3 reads TGCGCCAGCAGCCCGACAGGGGGGCCCTATGGCTACACCTTC. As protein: CASSPTGGPYGYTF.

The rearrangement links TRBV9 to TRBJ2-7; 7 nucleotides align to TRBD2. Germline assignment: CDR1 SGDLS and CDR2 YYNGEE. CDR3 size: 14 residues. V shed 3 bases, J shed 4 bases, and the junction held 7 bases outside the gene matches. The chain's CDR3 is CASSGGGLVYEQYF. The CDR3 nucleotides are TGTGCCAGCAGCGGGGGGGGTCTCGTTTACGAGCAGTACTTC.

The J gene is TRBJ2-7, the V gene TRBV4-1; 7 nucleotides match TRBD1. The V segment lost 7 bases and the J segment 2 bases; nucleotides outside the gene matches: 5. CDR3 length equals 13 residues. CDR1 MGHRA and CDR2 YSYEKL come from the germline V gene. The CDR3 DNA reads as TGCGCCAGCACCAAAGACAGGGCCTACGAGCAGTACTTC. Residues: CASTKDRAYEQYF.

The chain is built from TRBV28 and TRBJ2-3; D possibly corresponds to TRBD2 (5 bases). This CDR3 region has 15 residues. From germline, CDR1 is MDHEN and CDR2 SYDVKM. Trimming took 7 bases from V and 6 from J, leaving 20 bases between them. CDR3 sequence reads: CASTRRARVSDTQYF. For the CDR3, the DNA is TGTGCCAGCACCAGACGTGCGAGGGTTTCGGATACGCAGTATTTT.

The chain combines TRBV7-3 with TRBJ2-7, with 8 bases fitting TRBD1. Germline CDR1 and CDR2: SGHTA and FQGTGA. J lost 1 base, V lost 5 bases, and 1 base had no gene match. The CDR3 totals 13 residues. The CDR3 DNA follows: TGTGCCAGCAGCCGGGACAGGTCCTACGAGCAGTACTTC. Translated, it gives CASSRDRSYEQYF.

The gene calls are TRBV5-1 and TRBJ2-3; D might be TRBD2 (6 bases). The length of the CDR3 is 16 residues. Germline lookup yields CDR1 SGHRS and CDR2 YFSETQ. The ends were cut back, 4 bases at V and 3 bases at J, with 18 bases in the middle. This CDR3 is CASSGGTEYWTDTQYF. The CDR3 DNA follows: TGCGCCAGCAGCGGCGGGACGGAATATTGGACAGATACGCAGTATTTT. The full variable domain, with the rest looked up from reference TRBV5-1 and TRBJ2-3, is KAGVTQTPRYLIKTRGQQVTLSCSPISGHRSVSWYQQTPGQGLQFLFEYFSETQRNKGNFPGRFSGRQFSNSRSEMNVSTLELGDSALYLCASSGGTEYWTDTQYFGPGTRLTVL.

CDR3 nucleotides: TGTGCCAGCAGCTTAGGTTGGGTGGCGGGGGGGTTCCAAGAGACCCAGTACTTC. The encoded protein is CASSLGWVAGGFQETQYF. The genes are TRBV7-2 and TRBJ2-5; 9 positions agree with TRBD2. The trim removed 1 base at V and 1 base at J, leaving 10 bases unmatched. The germline gives CDR1 SGHTA, CDR2 FQGNSA. The CDR3 has 18 residues.

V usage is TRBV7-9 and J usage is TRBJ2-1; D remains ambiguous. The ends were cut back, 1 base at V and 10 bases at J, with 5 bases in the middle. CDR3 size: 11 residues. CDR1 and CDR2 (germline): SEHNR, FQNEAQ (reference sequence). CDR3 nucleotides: TGTGCCAGCAGCTTAGTCATCGAGCAGTTCTTC. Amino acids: CASSLVIEQFF.

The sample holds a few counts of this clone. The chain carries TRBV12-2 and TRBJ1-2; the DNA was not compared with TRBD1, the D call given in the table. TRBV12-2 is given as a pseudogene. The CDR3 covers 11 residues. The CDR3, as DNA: TGTGCAAGTCGCGGACAGGTTGGCTACACCTTC. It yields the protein CASRGQVGYTF.

CDR3 residues: CAWSRQGGTEAFF. As DNA, the CDR3 is TGTGCCTGGAGTCGACAGGGTGGGACTGAAGCTTTCTTT. The genes are TRBV30 and TRBJ1-1, with 7 bases that match TRBD1. The CDR3 sequence is 13 residues long. Trimming cost V 2 bases and J 5 bases; bases outside gene matches: 5. Germline V lookup: CDR1 GTSNPN, CDR2 SVGIG (reference sequence). Variable domain in full (rest from reference TRBV30 and TRBJ1-1): SQTIHQWPATLVQPVGSPLSLECTVEGTSNPNLYWYRQAAGRGLQLLFYSVGIGQISSEVPQNLSASRPQDRQFILSSKKLLLSDSGFYLCAWSRQGGTEAFFGQGTRLTVV.

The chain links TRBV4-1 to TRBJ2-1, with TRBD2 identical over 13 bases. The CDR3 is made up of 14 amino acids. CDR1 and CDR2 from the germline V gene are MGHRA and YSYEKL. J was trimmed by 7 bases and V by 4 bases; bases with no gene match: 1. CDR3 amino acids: CASSPGLAGNEQFF. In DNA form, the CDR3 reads TGCGCCAGCAGCCCGGGACTAGCGGGAAATGAGCAGTTCTTC.

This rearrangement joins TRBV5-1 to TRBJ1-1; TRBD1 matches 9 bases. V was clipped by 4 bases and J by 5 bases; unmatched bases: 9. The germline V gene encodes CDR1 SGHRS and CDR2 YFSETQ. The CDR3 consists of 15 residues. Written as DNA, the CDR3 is TGCGCCAGCAGCCCTTTATCGGGACAGGGAACTGAAGCTTTCTTT. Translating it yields CASSPLSGQGTEAFF.

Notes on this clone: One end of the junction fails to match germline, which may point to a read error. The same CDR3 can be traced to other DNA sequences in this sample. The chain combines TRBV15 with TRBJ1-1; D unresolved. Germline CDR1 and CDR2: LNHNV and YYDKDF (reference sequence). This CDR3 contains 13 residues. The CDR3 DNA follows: TGCGCCACCAGCAGAGACGACATCGCTGAAGCTTTCTTT. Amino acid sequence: CATSRDDIAEAFF.

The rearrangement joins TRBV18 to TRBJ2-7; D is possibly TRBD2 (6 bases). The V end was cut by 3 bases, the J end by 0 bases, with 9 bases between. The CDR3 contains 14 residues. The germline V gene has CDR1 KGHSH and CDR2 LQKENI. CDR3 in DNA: TGTGCCAGCTCACCTTTGGGGGGCTCCTACGAGCAGTACTTC. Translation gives CASSPLGGSYEQYF.

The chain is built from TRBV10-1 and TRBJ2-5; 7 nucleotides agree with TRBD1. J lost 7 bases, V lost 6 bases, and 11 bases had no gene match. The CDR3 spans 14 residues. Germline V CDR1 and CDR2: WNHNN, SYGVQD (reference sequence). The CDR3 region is CASRVTGRVGTQYF. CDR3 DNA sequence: TGCGCCAGCAGAGTGACAGGGCGCGTCGGGACCCAGTACTTC.

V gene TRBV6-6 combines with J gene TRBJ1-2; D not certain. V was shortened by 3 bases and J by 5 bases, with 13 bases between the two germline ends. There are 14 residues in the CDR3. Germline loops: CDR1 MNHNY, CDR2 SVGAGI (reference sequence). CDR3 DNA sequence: TGTGCCAGCAGTTATCACGAGCGGGATTATGGCTACACCTTC. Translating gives CASSYHERDYGYTF.

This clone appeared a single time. The CDR3 region is CASSVGKTSDGYTF. In DNA, the CDR3 is TGTGCCAGCAGCGTAGGTAAAACCTCGGATGGCTACACCTTC. The chain has TRBV9 and TRBJ1-2; D remains unclear. Looked up from germline, CDR1 is SGDLS and CDR2 is YYNGEE. The CDR3 has 14 amino acids. Trimming stripped 0 bases from V and 6 bases from J, with 12 bases between.

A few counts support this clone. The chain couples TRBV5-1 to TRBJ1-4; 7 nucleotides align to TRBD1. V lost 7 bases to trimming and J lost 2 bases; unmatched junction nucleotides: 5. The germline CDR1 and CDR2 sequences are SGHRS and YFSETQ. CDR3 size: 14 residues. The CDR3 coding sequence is TGCGCCAGCGGAAAGACAGGGACTAATGAAAAACTGTTTTTT. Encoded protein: CASGKTGTNEKLFF.

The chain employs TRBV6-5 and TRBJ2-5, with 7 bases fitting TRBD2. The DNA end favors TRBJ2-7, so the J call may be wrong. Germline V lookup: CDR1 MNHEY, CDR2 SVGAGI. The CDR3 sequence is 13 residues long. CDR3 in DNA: TGTGCCAGCAGGGGAGGGAGCTCCTACGAGCAGTACTTC. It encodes CASRGGSSYEQYF.

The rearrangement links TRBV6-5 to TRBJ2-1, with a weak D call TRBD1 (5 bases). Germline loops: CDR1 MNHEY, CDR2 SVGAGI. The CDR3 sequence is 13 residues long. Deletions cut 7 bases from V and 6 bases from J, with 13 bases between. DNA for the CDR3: TGTGCCAGCACAACAAGGGGTAGCAATGAGCAGTTCTTC. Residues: CASTTRGSNEQFF.